The following is a T cell receptor (beta chain) sequence with its context. The antigen is undetermined. The protocol was immunoSEQ multiplex PCR, while the TCRdb copy is restricted to in-frame clones and leaves out a portion. The repertoire holds tens of thousands of clones, with about 85% as singletons. This entry is derived from a study of OX40 agonist ivuxolimab in advanced cancers. Study at large: An anti-OX40 (CD134) antibody with agonistic activity, ivuxolimab, was administered to patients. Partial responses, seen in three patients, involved one hepatocellular carcinoma and two cutaneous melanomas. Findings and limits, study-wide: At 0.1-3.0 mg/kg, partial responders had clonal expansion among the lowest observed. Certain nonresponders likewise exhibited a low normalized T-cell clonal expansion.

The CDR3 is made up of 16 amino acids. V dropped 2 bases and J dropped 6; count of bases not matched to a gene: 6. Germline CDR1 reads LGHNA; CDR2 reads YSLEER. The sequencing here drew on CD4+ or CD8+ T cells sorted from blood, taken in a trial of the OX40 agonist ivuxolimab. The chain joins TRBV4-3 to TRBJ2-1; 11 nucleotides match TRBD1. This clonotype was sampled from an adult with an advanced solid tumor such as melanoma, head and neck, liver or kidney cancer. Here the CDR3 reads CASSQHPGTGGNEQFF. The CDR3, as DNA: TGCGCCAGCAGCCAACACCCCGGGACAGGGGGCAATGAGCAGTTCTTC.